Listed below are T cell receptor beta chains from one sample, sequenced in a study of regulatory T cells in long-lasting Graves disease. TCRdb itself ran the multiplex PCR reads through MiXCR, one entry per CDR3 protein. The sample lists a few hundred thousand distinct CDR3 sequences, 16% occurring once. The data were also submitted as part of a second study, on T cells in Graves' hyperthyroidism and ophthalmopathy.

This specimen was peripheral blood mononuclear cells (PBMCs), taken at new diagnosis, from a patient treated with antithyroid drugs. These receptors originate from a man aged 35-49 years with Graves disease. Each CDR3 is given with its conserved first and last residue. Fields, in order: clone size, D gene, V gene, J gene, CDR3 length, CDR3 protein, CDR3 DNA. A D gene is named only where the DNA matches it firmly. Not every row has a clone size; where given, it reads once, few, many or a size class.

>few|-|TRBV3-2|TRBJ2-5|17
CASSQDGPGEYQETQYF
TGTGCCAGCAGCCAAGATGGGCCCGGGGAGTACCAAGAGACCCAGTACTTC
>-|-|TRBV10-3|TRBJ1-2|14
CAISEATINYGYTF
TGTGCCATCAGTGAGGCCACTATAAACTATGGCTACACCTTC
>many|TRBD2|TRBV7-9|TRBJ2-5|14
CASSPTSREETQYF
TGTGCCAGCAGCCCGACTAGCCGGGAGGAGACCCAGTACTTC
>-|-|TRBV10-2|TRBJ1-2|14
CASSEAVGVYGYTF
TGCGCCAGCAGTGAGGCGGTGGGGGTCTATGGCTACACCTTC
>-|-|TRBV12-3/TRBV12-4|TRBJ1-2|14
CASSPDRMSYGYTF
TGTGCCAGCAGCCCGGACAGAATGTCCTATGGCTACACCTTC
>many|-|TRBV7-2|TRBJ2-7|15
CASSPGPGRGHEQYF
TGTGCCAGCAGCCCCGGGCCGGGCAGGGGCCACGAGCAGTACTTC
>many|-|TRBV18|TRBJ1-1|13
CASYLEEDTEAFF
TGTGCCAGCTACTTGGAGGAGGACACTGAAGCTTTCTTT
>few|-|TRBV10-3|TRBJ1-1|14
CAISPTTGNTEAFF
TGTGCCATCAGCCCTACAACAGGGAACACTGAAGCTTTCTTT
>many|TRBD2|TRBV5-1|TRBJ2-1|16
CASSSGLAGGLNEQFF
TGCGCCAGCAGCTCGGGACTAGCGGGGGGGCTCAATGAGCAGTTCTTC
>few|TRBD1|TRBV27|TRBJ2-2|15
CASSLSVQGTGELFF
TGTGCCAGCAGTTTATCGGTACAGGGGACCGGGGAGCTGTTTTTT
>many|TRBD1|TRBV6-1|TRBJ2-5|13
CASSRQGKETQYF
TGTGCCAGCAGTCGACAGGGGAAAGAGACCCAGTACTTC
>few|-|TRBV6-2/TRBV6-3|TRBJ1-6|15
CASSYLQTTVSPLHF
TGTGCCAGCAGTTACCTGCAGACCACAGTCTCACCCCTCCACTTT
>many|-|TRBV29-1|TRBJ2-5|13
CSVEGANQETQYF
TGCAGCGTGGAGGGGGCGAATCAAGAGACCCAGTACTTC
>many|-|TRBV28|TRBJ1-1|13
CASIQFGVSEAFF
TGTGCCAGCATCCAATTTGGGGTTTCTGAAGCTTTCTTT
>few|-|TRBV20-1|TRBJ2-5|13
CSAWDPRGETQYF
TGCAGTGCTTGGGACCCCCGGGGAGAGACCCAGTACTTC
>-|TRBD1|TRBV5-1|TRBJ2-3|14
CASTRQGTEDTQYF
TGCGCCAGCACCCGACAGGGCACGGAGGATACGCAGTATTTT
>many|-|TRBV4-3|TRBJ2-2|16
CASSQATGRYTGELFF
TGCGCCAGCAGCCAAGCTACAGGCCGCTACACCGGGGAGCTGTTTTTT
>many|-|TRBV20-1|TRBJ2-2|15
CSARGGQANTGELFF
TGCAGTGCTAGGGGTGGCCAGGCGAACACCGGGGAGCTGTTTTTT
>few|-|TRBV7-3|TRBJ2-5|15
CASSKQLGSQETQYF
TGTGCCAGCAGCAAACAACTGGGGTCCCAAGAGACCCAGTACTTC
>-|TRBD1|TRBV2|TRBJ2-1|15
CASSSDRGFYNEQFF
TGTGCCAGCAGCTCCGACAGGGGGTTCTACAATGAGCAGTTCTTC
>many|TRBD2|TRBV20-1|TRBJ2-7|14
CSARLAGGLYEQYF
TGCAGTGCTCGACTAGCGGGGGGCCTCTACGAGCAGTACTTC
>-|TRBD2|TRBV28|TRBJ2-3|18
CASRLRASGGISTDTQYF
TGTGCCAGCAGACTCCGGGCTAGCGGGGGGATAAGCACAGATACGCAGTATTTT
>-|-|TRBV27|TRBJ1-4|17
CASSFTGTRPTNEKLFF
TGTGCCAGCAGTTTTACCGGGACAAGACCAACTAATGAAAAACTGTTTTTT
>few|-|TRBV19|TRBJ2-7|14
CASSPTRGTYEQYF
TGTGCCAGTAGTCCGACCAGGGGAACCTACGAGCAGTACTTC
>many|-|TRBV29-1|TRBJ2-7|10
CSVGGGEQYF
TGCAGCGTTGGAGGGGGGGAGCAGTACTTC
>-|-|TRBV12-3/TRBV12-4|TRBJ2-1|15
CASSLGGAFYNEQFF
TGTGCCAGCAGTTTGGGGGGGGCGTTCTACAATGAGCAGTTCTTC
>many|-|TRBV9|TRBJ1-2|15
CASSARGRADYGYTF
TGTGCCAGCAGCGCCCGGGGCAGGGCTGACTATGGCTACACCTTC
>many|-|TRBV7-2|TRBJ2-3|14
CASLGQFSTDTQYF
TGTGCCAGCCTGGGACAATTTAGCACAGATACGCAGTATTTT
>many|-|TRBV27|TRBJ2-1|15
CASSPAAAGSNEQFF
TGTGCCAGCAGTCCCGCGGCCGCGGGGAGCAATGAGCAGTTCTTC
>few|-|TRBV14|TRBJ2-5|15
CASSPSLRGRGTQYF
TGTGCCAGCAGCCCCAGCCTTCGGGGTCGGGGGACCCAGTACTTC
>many|TRBD1|TRBV12-3/TRBV12-4|TRBJ1-6|14
CASRYGTENSPLHF
TGTGCCAGCAGATATGGGACAGAGAATTCACCCCTCCACTTT
>many|-|TRBV5-1|TRBJ2-7|13
CASSSTEAYEQYF
TGCGCCAGCAGCTCCACAGAAGCCTACGAGCAGTACTTC